The rows below give T cell receptor beta chains drawn from one sample of a study of cytomegalovirus exposure and HLA in healthy donors. Repertoires were generated with immunoSEQ multiplex PCR, while TCRdb's copy carries only in-frame clones and drops some. The repertoire holds approximately 100,000 clones, with around 80% as singletons. The sample consisted of PBMCs. These receptors all stem from a young man in good health and CMV-seropositive. Both conserved end residues are part of each CDR3. A D gene is named only where the DNA matches it firmly. For some rows the clone size is stated as once, few or many, or as a class when expanded; others skip it.

size	D	V	J	DNA	CDR3
NA	NA	TRBV1	TRBJ2-7	TGCACCAGCAGCCTGGGTGTATTGGTGGGGCTTCCCTACGAGCAGTACTTC	CTSSLGVLVGLPYEQYF
NA	TRBD2	TRBV30	TRBJ2-1	TGTGCCTGGAAGCTAGCGGGGATCAATGAGCAGTTCTTC	CAWKLAGINEQFF
NA	TRBD1	TRBV19	TRBJ1-4	TGTGCCAGTAGTACCACCCGAGACAGGGGTCGAGCGAATGAAAAACTGTTTTTT	CASSTTRDRGRANEKLFF
NA	NA	TRBV21-1	TRBJ1-5	TGTGCCAGCAGTCTCAGGGGTAAGCCCCAGCATTTT	CASSLRGKPQHF
few	TRBD1	TRBV28	TRBJ1-1	TGTGCCAGCACCGGGGGACAGGGGGCTAGAAACACTGAAGCTTTCTTT	CASTGGQGARNTEAFF
NA	NA	TRBV5-4	TRBJ1-6	TGTGCCAGCAGCCCTGACAGCTCCTATAATTCACCCCTCCACTTT	CASSPDSSYNSPLHF
NA	TRBD2	TRBV29-1	TRBJ2-4	TGCAGCGTTATCCCGGACGGGAGGATTCAGTACTTC	CSVIPDGRIQYF
NA	TRBD2	TRBV5-1	TRBJ2-1	TGCGCCAGCAGCTTGGAGACTAGCGGCTACAACGAGCAGTTCTTC	CASSLETSGYNEQFF
NA	NA	TRBV28	TRBJ2-2	TGTGCCAGCAGTTTTGGAGGGGCCGGGGAGCTGTTTTTT	CASSFGGAGELFF
NA	NA	TRBV13	TRBJ1-3	TGTGCCAGCAGACAAAGGGGTTGGCGTGCCTCTGGAAACACCATATATTTT	CASRQRGWRASGNTIYF
once	NA	TRBV5-6	TRBJ1-2	TGTGCCAGCAGCTTGAAGCAAGCTAACTATGGCTACACCTTC	CASSLKQANYGYTF
few	NA	TRBV28	TRBJ1-1	TGTGCCAGCAATAGGGGGGGCCAGAAAACTTTCTTT	CASNRGGQKTFF
once	NA	TRBV7-9	TRBJ1-3	TGTGCCAGCAGCCCCCAGGGTCCTGGAAACACCATATATTTT	CASSPQGPGNTIYF
NA	TRBD1	TRBV7-2	TRBJ2-1	TGTGCCAGCAGTCCCGGGACAGGGGTTGTCAATGAGCAGTTCTTC	CASSPGTGVVNEQFF
NA	TRBD1	TRBV4-1	TRBJ2-3	TGCGCCAGCAGCCAACCCGGGACAGGGAAGGATACGCAGTATTTT	CASSQPGTGKDTQYF
NA	TRBD1	TRBV19	TRBJ1-4	TGTGCCAGTAGTATTCCCCAGGGGGCCAGCGAACTGTTTTTT	CASSIPQGASELFF
NA	NA	TRBV20-1	TRBJ1-1	TGCAGTGCCGTCCGGACAGCTGAAGCTTTCTTT	CSAVRTAEAFF
NA	NA	TRBV6-1	TRBJ1-6	TGTGCCAGCAGTGGGAACACTAGGAGCTCCTATAATTCACCCCTCCACTTT	CASSGNTRSSYNSPLHF
NA	TRBD2	TRBV7-8	TRBJ2-7	TGTGCCAGCAGCTTAGAACTAGCGGGGGCCTACGAGCAGTACTTC	CASSLELAGAYEQYF
NA	NA	TRBV27	TRBJ1-5	TGTGCCAGTAGATTTACCCAGCCCCAGCATTTT	CASRFTQPQHF
once	NA	TRBV7-9	TRBJ1-6	TGTGCCGGCAGCCACGGATATCCGGGATCGAATTCACCCCTCCACTTT	CAGSHGYPGSNSPLHF
NA	TRBD1	TRBV28	TRBJ2-7	TGTGCCAGCAGCTTGGGACAGGGGTTCATCGAGCAGTACTTC	CASSLGQGFIEQYF
few	NA	TRBV7-9	TRBJ2-7	TGTGCCAGCAGCCCCGCCGGAAGAGGGATCAAATACGAGCAGTACTTC	CASSPAGRGIKYEQYF
NA	NA	TRBV9	TRBJ1-2	TGTGCCAGCAGCCCAGAGACAGCCCCACTTTATGGCTACACCTTC	CASSPETAPLYGYTF
NA	TRBD1	TRBV2	TRBJ1-2	TGTGCCAGCACCTCGCCCACAGGGGGCGGTGGCTACACCTTC	CASTSPTGGGGYTF
NA	NA	TRBV5-6	TRBJ2-7	TGTGCCAGCACATCTCCGTTGGGGGCTCGCTACGAGCAGTACTTC	CASTSPLGARYEQYF
NA	NA	TRBV7-9	TRBJ2-5	TGTGCCAGCAGCACTCCTGCGGAAACCTCCGGCGAGACCCAGTACTTC	CASSTPAETSGETQYF
NA	TRBD2	TRBV30	TRBJ2-5	TGTGCCTGGGGGAGCGGGAGAACCGAGTACCAAGAGACCCAGTACTTC	CAWGSGRTEYQETQYF
NA	TRBD1	TRBV5-5	TRBJ2-3	TGTGCCAGCAGGGACAGGTACGCTAGCACAGATACGCAGTATTTT	CASRDRYASTDTQYF
NA	TRBD1	TRBV9	TRBJ1-1	TGTGCCAGCAGCGTTGACAGGGAATCGAACACTGAAGCTTTCTTT	CASSVDRESNTEAFF
NA	TRBD1	TRBV11-3	TRBJ2-5	TGTGCCAGCAGTCCGGGACAGGCCTCGAGGGAGCAGTACTTC	CASSPGQASREQYF
NA	NA	TRBV5-3	TRBJ2-3	TGTGCCAGAAGCTTGGCCGACCCTACAGGGACAAATACGCAGTATTTT	CARSLADPTGTNTQYF
NA	TRBD2	TRBV4-2	TRBJ2-7	TGTGCCAGCAGCCAAGATGGGCGGGGGGACTCCTACGAGCAGTACTTC	CASSQDGRGDSYEQYF
few	TRBD1	TRBV5-1	TRBJ2-7	TGCGCCAGCAGCGACAGGGGGAGAGAATGGGAGCAGTACTTC	CASSDRGREWEQYF
few	TRBD2	TRBV5-4	TRBJ2-1	TGTGCCAGCAGCTTGGGTCGGGGGGTTGAGCAGTTCTTC	CASSLGRGVEQFF
NA	NA	TRBV25-1	TRBJ1-2	TGTGCCAGCAGCTCAGGGTATTATGGCTACACCTTC	CASSSGYYGYTF
once	NA	TRBV9	TRBJ1-2	TGTGCCAGCAGCGTAGGATCAGGTGTGGGGCAGGGCAGATATGGCTACACCTTC	CASSVGSGVGQGRYGYTF
NA	NA	TRBV28	TRBJ2-7	TGTGCCAGCAGTTTTCTAGGCTACGAGCAGTACTTC	CASSFLGYEQYF
NA	TRBD1	TRBV18	TRBJ1-3	TGTGCCAGCTCACTGGACAGGCCTGTGCCAGGAAACACCATATATTTT	CASSLDRPVPGNTIYF
once	NA	TRBV5-6	TRBJ2-1	TGTGCCAGCAGCCAGTGGGACTTATACAATGAGCAGTTCTTC	CASSQWDLYNEQFF
NA	TRBD1	TRBV9	TRBJ1-6	TGTGCCAGCAGCGGCCAGACAGGGAGCATTTCACCCCTCCACTTT	CASSGQTGSISPLHF
few	TRBD2	TRBV2	TRBJ2-1	TGTGCCAGCAGTGAACTAGCGGGGAACTACAATGAGCAGTTCTTC	CASSELAGNYNEQFF
NA	TRBD2	TRBV28	TRBJ2-3	TGTGCCAGCAGTTTACGGGGGGTGAGCACAGATACGCAGTATTTT	CASSLRGVSTDTQYF
NA	NA	TRBV5-1	TRBJ1-2	TGCGCCAGCAGCTTGGGGGGACTTACTAACTATGGCTACACCTTC	CASSLGGLTNYGYTF
NA	NA	TRBV7-6	TRBJ2-2	TGTGCCAGCAGCTTACGGAGAGACACCGGGGAGCTGTTTTTT	CASSLRRDTGELFF
NA	NA	TRBV7-2	TRBJ2-1	TGTGCCAGCAGCTTAGCGCAGGGCGAGCAGTTCTTC	CASSLAQGEQFF
NA	NA	TRBV11-2	TRBJ1-6	TGTGCCAGCAGCTTAGACAGAATTGTCCTTTCACCCCTCCACTTT	CASSLDRIVLSPLHF
NA	NA	TRBV11-2	TRBJ1-1	TGTGCCAGCAGCTTAGAGGGGGCAGGGGCGGCGAGAGCTTTCTTT	CASSLEGAGAARAFF
NA	TRBD1	TRBV2	TRBJ1-4	TGTGCCAGCGAGCAGGAGACAGGGAGTGAAAAACTGTTTTTT	CASEQETGSEKLFF
NA	NA	TRBV6-6	TRBJ2-5	TGTGCCAGCAGTTACAGCGAGTTCCAAGAGACCCAGTACTTC	CASSYSEFQETQYF
NA	NA	TRBV6-1	TRBJ1-2	TGTGCCAGCAGTGACCCTGGGGGCGGAATATATGGCTACACCTTC	CASSDPGGGIYGYTF
NA	NA	TRBV4-2	TRBJ1-6	TGTGCCAGCAGCCAAGACGTCCCGAACAGGAGCTCCTATAATTCACCCCTCCACTTT	CASSQDVPNRSSYNSPLHF